In this sample, the clone carrying this TCR beta chain turned up once. Trimming took off 11 bases at V and 0 bases at J, with 14 bases between the two ends. The CDR3 consists of 13 residues. CDR1 is MNHEY, CDR2 SMNVEV, per germline (reference sequence). The source of the sample is a study of blood T cell repertoires in COVID-19. In the study overall: Specimens from acute and convalescent COVID-19 originated in the United States, Italy and Spain. Sample material is recorded as cDNA or gDNA derived from T cells, B-cell-depleted T cells, or PBMCs.

Source study methods: Estimation of nucleated cell counts was performed using reference gene primer amplification. The table came from immunoSEQ multiplex PCR; TCRdb's copy has only in-frame clones and leaves some out. The V and J calls and the clone size are those of that table, but D and trimming were determined from the DNA. Here the sample spans around 300,000 clones, about 82% being singletons. The receptor comes from a human donor in a cohort sampled during active COVID-19. The specimen sequenced was peripheral blood. The V and J genes are TRBV27 and TRBJ2-7; D is perhaps TRBD1 (6 bases). The CDR3: CAAGDTASYEQYF. The CDR3 coding sequence is TGTGCCGCCGGGGACACTGCCTCCTACGAGCAGTACTTC.